This T cell receptor (beta chain) stems from a study of cytomegalovirus exposure and HLA in healthy donors. Findings and caveats of the study: Donors were assumed by presence/absence analyses to have roughly uniform sequencing depth. One variant, a missense change in DCLRE1C, was linked in a later analysis to TCR beta V- and J-gene trimming.

J was trimmed by 1 base and V by 4 bases; bases with no gene match: 7. CDR3 size: 16 residues. CDR1 SGHTA and CDR2 FQGNSA come from the germline V gene. For this clone: Antigen unknown.

PCR primers comprised 60 Vbeta and 13 Jbeta primers. Profiling relied on immunoSEQ multiplex PCR, and the TCRdb table lists in-frame clones only, not all of them. This sample's clone table lists 170,000 or so clones. The sequenced sample was PBMCs. The receptor was isolated from a man aged 25 to 40 in good health and CMV-seronegative. This rearrangement joins TRBV7-2 to TRBJ2-1, with 7 bases matching TRBD2. CDR3 bases: TGTGCCAGCAGCTCCACGGCTAGCGGATCCTACAATGAGCAGTTCTTC. It codes for CASSSTASGSYNEQFF. The whole variable domain, filled in from reference TRBV7-2 and TRBJ2-1, reads GAGVSQSPSNKVTEKGKDVELRCDPISGHTALYWYRQSLGQGLEFLIYFQGNSAPDKSGLPSDRFSAERTGGSVSTLTIQRTQQEDSAVYLCASSSTASGSYNEQFFGPGTRLTVL.